Following are 26 T cell receptor beta chains from one sample sequenced in a study of regulatory and conventional T cells in RAG deficiency (dated by TCRdb to 2016 to 2017). Before genomic DNA was extracted, conventional CD4+ T cells were isolated from blood as CD25-low CD127-high cells. Libraries were made using the immunoSEQ multiplex PCR assay. Imported from immuneACCESS, the table was reduced by TCRdb to in-frame sequences with V and J called. These copies leave out some clones; in studies compared against another copy, an unresolved V gene accounts for under half, and the cause of the remainder is not known. The sample includes more than 35,000 clones, with approximately 90% observed a single time. Together, the top ten hold 0.51% of the sample. This sample also appeared in a second study, on regulatory T cells. The second source states: The multiplex PCR used 52 forward TRBV primers and 13 reverse TRBJ primers, with assay-based and computational corrections for amplification bias.

Sequencing used CD4+ effector T cells sorted from blood. The origin of the receptors is a human donor in good health.

The V and J genes are TRBV27 and TRBJ2-3, with a possible D match to TRBD1 (6 bases). This CDR3 has 17 amino acids. Trimming removed 0 bases from V and 4 bases from J, with 17 bases in between. The germline V gene has CDR1 MNHEY and CDR2 SMNVEV (reference sequence). The CDR3 DNA follows: TGTGCCAGCAGTTTATCCCATTTGGGGGCTGGGGCAGATACGCAGTATTTT. Translated: CASSLSHLGAGADTQYF.

The chain recombines TRBV30 with TRBJ1-2; D is ambiguous. Germline CDR1 is GTSNPN and CDR2 is SVGIG (reference sequence). V lost 3 bases and J 2 bases, leaving 7 bases between the germline ends. The length of the CDR3 is 12 residues. CDR3 in DNA: TGTGCCTGGAGGGAAGGAAACTATGGCTACACCTTC. It yields the protein CAWREGNYGYTF.

The chain links TRBV7-9 to TRBJ1-1; D is ambiguous. The CDR3 totals 14 residues. The germline gives CDR1 SEHNR, CDR2 FQNEAQ (reference sequence). V dropped 4 bases and J dropped 6 bases, with 15 bases sitting between them. The DNA for the CDR3 is TGTGCCAGCAGCTCCGAACGTTACGATCCTGAAGCTTTCTTT. Its translation: CASSSERYDPEAFF.

V is TRBV30 and J is TRBJ2-5; D unclear. The ends were cut back, 0 bases at V and 7 bases at J, with 12 bases in the middle. Germline V gives CDR1 GTSNPN, CDR2 SVGIG (reference sequence). This CDR3 region has 13 residues. CDR3 region: CAWSVQPHRTQYF. For the CDR3, the DNA is TGTGCCTGGAGTGTACAGCCCCATAGGACCCAGTACTTC.

This clone was observed a few times. The chain joins TRBV19 to TRBJ2-7, with 7 bases matching TRBD2. With V trimmed by 3 bases and J by 5 bases, 7 bases remained unmatched. Per germline, CDR1 LNHDA and CDR2 SQIVND (reference sequence). The CDR3 sequence is 14 residues long. The CDR3 loop reads CASSIRGRDHEQYF. The CDR3 DNA sequence: TGTGCCAGTAGTATTCGGGGGAGGGACCACGAGCAGTACTTC.

As regards this clone: One junction end disagrees with the germline gene, perhaps due to a read error. The V call is TRBV13, the J call TRBJ2-5; TRBD1 matches at 11 bases. The germline CDR1 and CDR2 sequences are PRHDT and FYEKMQ (reference sequence). CDR3 length: 16 residues. The CDR3, as DNA: TGTGTCAGCAGCTTATTCGGGACAGGGGGCCAAGAGACCCAGTACTTC. Translated, it gives CVSSLFGTGGQETQYF.

J is TRBJ2-5 and V is TRBV30, with D hard to call. CDR1 is GTSNPN and CDR2 is SVGIG in the germline V gene (reference sequence). V was trimmed by 1 base and J by 1 base, leaving 7 bases between them. There are 13 residues in the CDR3. CDR3 region: CAWSGGSQETQYF. The DNA of the CDR3 is TGTGCCTGGAGTGGGGGTTCCCAAGAGACCCAGTACTTC.

The chain combines TRBV28 with TRBJ1-3; D gene ambiguous. There are 12 residues in the CDR3. V was shortened by 1 base and J by 4 bases, with 2 bases between the two germline ends. Per the germline V gene, CDR1 is MDHEN and CDR2 is SYDVKM. The CDR3 loop reads CASSLYGNTIYF. CDR3 coding DNA: TGTGCCAGCAGTTTATACGGAAACACCATATATTTT.

This chain uses TRBV2 with TRBJ2-3; D ambiguous. The CDR3 length is 11 residues. Per the germline V gene, CDR1 is SNHLY and CDR2 is FYNNEI. The V and J ends lost 2 bases and 8 bases respectively, with 5 bases between them. The CDR3 loop reads CASSESGTQYF. CDR3 in DNA: TGTGCCAGCAGTGAAAGTGGTACGCAGTATTTT.

The rearrangement joins TRBV2 to TRBJ2-7; D is perhaps TRBD1 (6 bases). The CDR3 length is 13 residues. Trimming removed 8 bases at V and 9 bases at J, with 20 bases between. Germline lookup yields CDR1 SNHLY and CDR2 FYNNEI. CDR3 in amino acids: CASHVSGESGQYF. The CDR3 region has the DNA TGTGCCAGCCACGTCTCAGGGGAAAGTGGGCAGTACTTC.

The V and J genes are TRBV7-2 and TRBJ1-6; D remains unclear. This CDR3 contains 14 residues. Trimming stripped 6 bases from V and 5 bases from J, with 11 bases between. Germline values: CDR1 SGHTA, CDR2 FQGNSA. The CDR3 DNA sequence: TGTGCCAGCAGAGCGGGGATCAATAATTCACCCCTCCACTTT. This translates into CASRAGINNSPLHF.

The V gene is TRBV19, the J gene TRBJ1-1; D perhaps matches TRBD1 (5 bases). Trimming took off 3 bases at V and 7 bases at J, with 12 bases between the two ends. Germline lookup yields CDR1 LNHDA and CDR2 SQIVND (reference sequence). The CDR3 has 13 amino acids. The CDR3: CASSIWGSGEAFF. CDR3 in DNA: TGTGCCAGTAGTATTTGGGGGTCGGGTGAAGCTTTCTTT. The variable domain in full, completed from reference TRBV19 and TRBJ1-1, reads DGGITQSPKYLFRKEGQNVTLSCEQNLNHDAMYWYRQDPGQGLRLIYYSQIVNDFQKGDIAEGYSVSREKKESFPLTVTSAQKNPTAFYLCASSIWGSGEAFFGQGTRLTVV.

The rearrangement uses TRBV27 and TRBJ1-1, with TRBD1 matching 8 bases. Germline assignment: CDR1 MNHEY and CDR2 SMNVEV (reference sequence). This CDR3 region has 15 residues. The V gene end was trimmed by 6 bases and the J gene end by 5 bases; junction bases not matched to a gene: 11. Written as DNA, the CDR3 is TGTGCCAGCAGCCATAAGACAGGGGCGGTGACTGAAGCTTTCTTT. Translating gives CASSHKTGAVTEAFF.

The chain is built from TRBV6-4 and TRBJ2-6; D is ambiguous. Trimming left V 3 bases short and J 0 bases short, with 3 bases between. CDR3 length equals 14 residues. Germline V gene lookup returns CDR1 MRHNA and CDR2 SNTAGT. For the CDR3, the DNA is TGTGCCAGCAGTGAGAACTCTGGGGCCAACGTCCTGACTTTC. As protein: CASSENSGANVLTF.

The V gene is TRBV25-1, the J gene TRBJ1-6; D might be TRBD1 (5 bases). Trimming shortened V by 4 bases and J by 9 bases, and 10 bases separated the two germline ends. The length of the CDR3 is 13 residues. Looked up from germline, CDR1 is MGHDK and CDR2 is SYGVNS. CDR3 residues: CASSAQGSSPLHF. CDR3 bases: TGTGCCAGCAGTGCTCAGGGTAGTTCACCCCTCCACTTT.

This chain joins TRBV15 and TRBJ2-1; TRBD2 aligns across 8 bases. This CDR3 has 16 residues. The trim removed 1 base at V and 9 bases at J, leaving 11 bases unmatched. Germline assignment: CDR1 LNHNV and CDR2 YYDKDF (reference sequence). The CDR3 DNA reads as TGTGCCACCAGCAGAGGGAACGGGGGGGCAGGTGGTGAGCAGTTCTTC. This codes for CATSRGNGGAGGEQFF.

The J gene is TRBJ2-2, the V gene TRBV9; possible D gene TRBD2, 6 bases. Deletions cut 6 bases from V and 5 bases from J, with 11 bases between. The CDR3 extends over 13 amino acids. CDR1 SGDLS and CDR2 YYNGEE come from the germline V gene. The CDR3 bases are TGTGCCAGCACCGACGGGGGAACCGGGGAGCTGTTTTTT. This translates into CASTDGGTGELFF. The full variable domain, in which reference TRBV9 and TRBJ2-2 provide the parts outside the CDR3, is DSGVTQTPKHLITATGQRVTLRCSPRSGDLSVYWYQQSLDQGLQFLIQYYNGEERAKGNILERFSAQQFPDLHSELNLSSLELGDSALYFCASTDGGTGELFFGEGSRLTVL.

This clone is a singleton in its sample. The V call is TRBV6-5, the J call TRBJ2-5, with a tentative D call TRBD1 (5 bases). The J call may be mistaken, given a closer DNA end match to TRBJ2-7. Germline V gene lookup returns CDR1 MNHEY and CDR2 SVGAGI. The CDR3 sequence is 15 residues long. For the CDR3, the DNA is TGTGCCAGCAGTTACCGACAGCCCCTTAACTACGAGCAGTACTTC. Translation: CASSYRQPLNYEQYF.

The CDR3 is CASSLESGGQHYGYTF. The CDR3 bases are TGTGCCAGCAGCTTGGAGTCCGGGGGGCAACACTATGGCTACACCTTC. The chain combines TRBV4-2 with TRBJ1-2; D might be TRBD1 (6 bases). Germline values: CDR1 LGHNA, CDR2 YNFKEQ. The germline V and J ends were trimmed by 5 bases and 3 bases, with 19 bases remaining between them. The CDR3 length is 16 residues.

V gene TRBV6-6 combines with J gene TRBJ1-2; D remains unclear. The V gene's germline CDR1 is MNHNY and CDR2 SVGAGI (reference sequence). The CDR3 sequence is 13 residues long. The V and J ends lost 6 bases and 2 bases respectively, with 10 bases between them. The CDR3 loop is CASSRAENYGYTF. CDR3 nucleotide sequence: TGTGCCAGCAGCCGGGCGGAAAACTATGGCTACACCTTC.

The gene calls are TRBV6-1 and TRBJ1-5; TRBD1 agrees at 7 bases. The CDR3 is 15 residues long. Germline V gives CDR1 MNHNS, CDR2 SASEGT. V was clipped by 8 bases and J by 2 bases; unmatched bases: 9. CDR3 sequence (DNA): TGTGCCAGCGTTAGTACCCAGGGGGGCAATCAGCCCCAGCATTTT. This gives the protein CASVSTQGGNQPQHF.

As DNA, the CDR3 is TGTGCCAGCAGCCCGCAGGGTTCGGGCTCACCCCTCCACTTT. This gives the protein CASSPQGSGSPLHF. The chain recombines TRBV7-3 with TRBJ1-6, with D possibly matching TRBD1 (5 bases). Trimming pared 5 bases from V and 10 bases from J, leaving 15 bases between. The CDR3 has 14 residues. CDR1 SGHTA and CDR2 FQGTGA come from the germline V gene.

This clone was detected a few times. The rearrangement links TRBV14 to TRBJ1-4; 8 nucleotides line up with TRBD1. The ends lost 4 bases at V and 8 bases at J; junction bases unmatched: 6. Germline values: CDR1 SGHDN, CDR2 FVKESK. CDR3 length: 14 amino acids. The CDR3 sequence is CASSPRQGREKLFF. CDR3 in DNA: TGTGCCAGCAGCCCCAGACAGGGGAGAGAAAAACTGTTTTTT.

The chain is built from TRBV7-8 and TRBJ1-1, with 10 positions matching TRBD1. There are 13 residues in the CDR3. The V gene's germline CDR1 is SGHVS and CDR2 FQNEAQ. The V gene end was trimmed by 4 bases and the J gene end by 8 bases; junction bases not matched to a gene: 4. The chain's CDR3 is CASSWGDRGEAFF. The CDR3 DNA reads as TGTGCCAGCAGCTGGGGGGACAGGGGAGAAGCTTTCTTT.

The rearrangement links TRBV4-2 to TRBJ1-1, with D maybe TRBD1 (6 bases). The germline V gene encodes CDR1 LGHNA and CDR2 YNFKEQ. This CDR3 spans 14 amino acids. The V and J ends lost 0 bases and 1 base respectively, with 6 bases between them. CDR3 DNA: TGTGCCAGCAGCCAAGAACAGGGGAACACTGAAGCTTTCTTT. As protein: CASSQEQGNTEAFF.

The CDR3 region has the DNA TGCGCCAGCAGCTCCCTGACAGGGGGCGATAATTCACCCCTCCACTTT. As protein: CASSSLTGGDNSPLHF. This chain uses TRBV5-1 with TRBJ1-6; 10 nucleotides match TRBD1. The CDR3 loop spans 16 amino acids. V shed 3 bases, J shed 5 bases, and the junction held 5 bases outside the gene matches. Germline V CDR1 and CDR2: SGHRS, YFSETQ.